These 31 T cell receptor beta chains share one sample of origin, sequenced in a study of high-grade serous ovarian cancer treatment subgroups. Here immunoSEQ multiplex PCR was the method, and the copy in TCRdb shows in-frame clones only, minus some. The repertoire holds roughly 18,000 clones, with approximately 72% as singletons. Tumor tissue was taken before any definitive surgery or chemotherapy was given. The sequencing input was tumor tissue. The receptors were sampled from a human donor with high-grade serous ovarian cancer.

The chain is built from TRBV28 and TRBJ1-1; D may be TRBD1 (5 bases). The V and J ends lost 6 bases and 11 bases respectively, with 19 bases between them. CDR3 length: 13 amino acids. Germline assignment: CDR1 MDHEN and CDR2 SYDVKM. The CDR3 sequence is CASSLPGDLGAFF. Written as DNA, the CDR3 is TGTGCCAGCAGCCTCCCGGGGGACCTGGGGGCTTTCTTT.

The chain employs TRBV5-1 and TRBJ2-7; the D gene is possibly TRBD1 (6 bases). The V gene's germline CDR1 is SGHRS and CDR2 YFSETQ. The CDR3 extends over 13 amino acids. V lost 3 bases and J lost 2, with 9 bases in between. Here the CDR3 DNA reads TGCGCCAGCAGCTCCTCAGGGGCCTACGAGCAGTACTTC. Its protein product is CASSSSGAYEQYF. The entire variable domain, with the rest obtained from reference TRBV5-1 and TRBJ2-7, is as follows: KAGVTQTPRYLIKTRGQQVTLSCSPISGHRSVSWYQQTPGQGLQFLFEYFSETQRNKGNFPGRFSGRQFSNSRSEMNVSTLELGDSALYLCASSSSGAYEQYFGPGTRLTVT.

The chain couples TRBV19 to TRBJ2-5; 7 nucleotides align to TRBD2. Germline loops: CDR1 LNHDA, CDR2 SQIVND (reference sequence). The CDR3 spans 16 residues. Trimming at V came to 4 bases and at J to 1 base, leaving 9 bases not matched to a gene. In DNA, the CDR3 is TGTGCCAGTAGTACCCCTCGTGGCGGGGGCCAAGAGACCCAGTACTTC. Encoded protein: CASSTPRGGGQETQYF. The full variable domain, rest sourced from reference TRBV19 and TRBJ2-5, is DGGITQSPKYLFRKEGQNVTLSCEQNLNHDAMYWYRQDPGQGLRLIYYSQIVNDFQKGDIAEGYSVSREKKESFPLTVTSAQKNPTAFYLCASSTPRGGGQETQYFGPGTRLLVL.

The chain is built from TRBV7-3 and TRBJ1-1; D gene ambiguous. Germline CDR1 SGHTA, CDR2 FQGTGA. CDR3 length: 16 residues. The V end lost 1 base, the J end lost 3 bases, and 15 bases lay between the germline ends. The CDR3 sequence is CASSLMGGSGDTEAFF. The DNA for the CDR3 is TGTGCCAGCAGCTTAATGGGCGGAAGCGGGGACACTGAAGCTTTCTTT.

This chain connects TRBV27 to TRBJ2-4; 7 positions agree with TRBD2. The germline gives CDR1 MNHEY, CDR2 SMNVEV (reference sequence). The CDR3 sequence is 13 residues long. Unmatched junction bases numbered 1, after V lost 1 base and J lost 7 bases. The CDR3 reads CASSLYGGNIQYF. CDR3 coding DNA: TGTGCCAGCAGTTTATACGGGGGGAACATTCAGTACTTC.

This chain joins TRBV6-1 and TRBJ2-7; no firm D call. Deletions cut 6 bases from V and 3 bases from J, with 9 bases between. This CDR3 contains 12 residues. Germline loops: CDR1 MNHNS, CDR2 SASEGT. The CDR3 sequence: CASRVLGYEQYF. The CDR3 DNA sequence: TGTGCCAGCAGGGTACTTGGCTACGAGCAGTACTTC.

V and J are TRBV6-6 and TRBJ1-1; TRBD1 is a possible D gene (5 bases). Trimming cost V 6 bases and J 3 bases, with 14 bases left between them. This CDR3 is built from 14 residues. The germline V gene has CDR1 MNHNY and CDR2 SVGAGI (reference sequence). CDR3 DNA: TGTGCCAGCAGACACAGGTCCACGGACACTGAAGCTTTCTTT. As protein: CASRHRSTDTEAFF.

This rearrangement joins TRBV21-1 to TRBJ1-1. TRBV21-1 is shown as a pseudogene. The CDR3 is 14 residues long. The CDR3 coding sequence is TGTGCCAGCAGCAACAGGAGAGAGCTCACTGAAGCTTTCTTT. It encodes CASSNRRELTEAFF.

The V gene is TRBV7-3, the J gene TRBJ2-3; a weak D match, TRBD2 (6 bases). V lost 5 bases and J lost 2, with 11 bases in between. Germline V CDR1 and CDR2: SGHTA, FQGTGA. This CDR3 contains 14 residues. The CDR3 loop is CASSPGLITDTQYF. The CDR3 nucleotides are TGTGCCAGCAGCCCGGGACTTATCACAGATACGCAGTATTTT.

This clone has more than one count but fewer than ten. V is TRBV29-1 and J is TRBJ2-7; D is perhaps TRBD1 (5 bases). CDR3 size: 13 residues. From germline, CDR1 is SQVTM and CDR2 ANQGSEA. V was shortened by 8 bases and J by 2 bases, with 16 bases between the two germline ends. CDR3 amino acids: CSYRQTAAYEQYF. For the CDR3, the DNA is TGCAGCTACAGACAGACGGCAGCCTACGAGCAGTACTTC.

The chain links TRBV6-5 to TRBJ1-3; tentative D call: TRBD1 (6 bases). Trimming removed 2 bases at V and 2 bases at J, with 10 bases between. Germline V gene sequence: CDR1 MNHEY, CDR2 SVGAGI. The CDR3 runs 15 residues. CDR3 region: CASSYGQIPGNTIYF. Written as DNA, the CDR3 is TGTGCCAGCAGTTACGGACAGATTCCTGGAAACACCATATATTTT.

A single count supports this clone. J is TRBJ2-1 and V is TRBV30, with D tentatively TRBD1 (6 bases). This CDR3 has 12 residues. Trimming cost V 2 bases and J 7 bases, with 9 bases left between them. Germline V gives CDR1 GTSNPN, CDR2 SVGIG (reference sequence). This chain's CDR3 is CAWSSRGNEQFF. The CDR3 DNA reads TGTGCCTGGAGTAGTAGGGGGAATGAGCAGTTCTTC.

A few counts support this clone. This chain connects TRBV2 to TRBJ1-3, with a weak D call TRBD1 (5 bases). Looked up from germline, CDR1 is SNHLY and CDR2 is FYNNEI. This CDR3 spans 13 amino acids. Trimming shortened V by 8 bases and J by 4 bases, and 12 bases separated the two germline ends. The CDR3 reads CASSIKGGNTIYF. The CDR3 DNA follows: TGTGCCAGCTCTATCAAGGGGGGAAACACCATATATTTT. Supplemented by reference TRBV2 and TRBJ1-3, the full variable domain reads EPEVTQTPSHQVTQMGQEVILRCVPISNHLYFYWYRQILGQKVEFLVSFYNNEISEKSEIFDDQFSVERPDGSNFTLKIRSTKLEDSAMYFCASSIKGGNTIYFGEGSWLTVV.

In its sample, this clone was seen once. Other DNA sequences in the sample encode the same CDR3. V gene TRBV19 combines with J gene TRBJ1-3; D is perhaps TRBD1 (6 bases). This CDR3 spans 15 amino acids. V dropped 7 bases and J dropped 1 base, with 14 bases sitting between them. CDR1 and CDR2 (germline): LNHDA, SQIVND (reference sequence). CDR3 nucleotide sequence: TGTGCCAGTACCCCGGGGGCTGAGTCTGGAAACACCATATATTTT. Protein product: CASTPGAESGNTIYF.

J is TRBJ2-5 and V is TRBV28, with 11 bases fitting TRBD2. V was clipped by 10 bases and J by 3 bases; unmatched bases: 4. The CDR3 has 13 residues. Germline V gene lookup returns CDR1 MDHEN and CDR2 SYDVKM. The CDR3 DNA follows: TGTGCCAACTCACTAGCGGGAGAAGAGACCCAGTACTTC. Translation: CANSLAGEETQYF.

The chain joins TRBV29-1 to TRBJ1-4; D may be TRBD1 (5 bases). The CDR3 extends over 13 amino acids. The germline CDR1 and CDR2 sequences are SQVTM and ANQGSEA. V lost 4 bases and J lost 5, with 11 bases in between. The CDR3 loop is CSVVEGLNEKLFF. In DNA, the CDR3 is TGCAGCGTTGTAGAGGGGCTAAATGAAAAACTGTTTTTT.

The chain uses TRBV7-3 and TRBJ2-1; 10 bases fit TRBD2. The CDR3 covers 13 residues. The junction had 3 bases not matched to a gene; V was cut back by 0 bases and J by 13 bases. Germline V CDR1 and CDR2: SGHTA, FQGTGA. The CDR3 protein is CASSLTSGRPQFF. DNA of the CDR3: TGTGCCAGCAGCTTAACTAGCGGGAGGCCCCAGTTCTTC. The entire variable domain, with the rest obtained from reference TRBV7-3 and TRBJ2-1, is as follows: GAGVSQTPSNKVTEKGKYVELRCDPISGHTALYWYRQSLGQGPEFLIYFQGTGAADDSGLPNDRFFAVRPEGSVSTLKIQRTERGDSAVYLCASSLTSGRPQFFGPGTRLTVL.

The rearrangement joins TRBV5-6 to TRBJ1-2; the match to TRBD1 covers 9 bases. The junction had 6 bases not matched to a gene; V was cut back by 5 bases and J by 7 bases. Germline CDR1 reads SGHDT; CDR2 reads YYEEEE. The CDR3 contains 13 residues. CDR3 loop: CASSDRGVTGYTF. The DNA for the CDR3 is TGTGCCAGCAGTGACAGGGGGGTTACTGGCTACACCTTC.

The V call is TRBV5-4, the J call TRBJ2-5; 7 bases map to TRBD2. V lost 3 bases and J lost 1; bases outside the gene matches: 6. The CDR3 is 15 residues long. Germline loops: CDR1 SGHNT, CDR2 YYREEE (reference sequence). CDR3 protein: CASSSQTSAQETQYF. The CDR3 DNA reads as TGTGCCAGCAGCTCCCAAACTAGCGCCCAAGAGACCCAGTACTTC.

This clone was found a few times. CDR3 coding DNA: TGTGCCAGCAGCTTTTCGGGACTAGCTCATACCGGGGAGCTGTTTTTT. Protein sequence: CASSFSGLAHTGELFF. The rearrangement joins TRBV13 to TRBJ2-2; 9 bases are shared with TRBD2. Germline assignment: CDR1 PRHDT and CDR2 FYEKMQ (reference sequence). The V segment lost 3 bases and the J segment 5 bases; nucleotides outside the gene matches: 7. This CDR3 has 16 amino acids.

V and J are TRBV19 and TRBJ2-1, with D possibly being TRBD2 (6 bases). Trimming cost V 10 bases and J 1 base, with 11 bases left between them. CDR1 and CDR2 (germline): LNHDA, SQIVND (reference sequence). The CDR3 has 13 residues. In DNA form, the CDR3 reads TGTGCCACCTCCCGGGGGTCCTACAATGAGCAGTTCTTC. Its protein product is CATSRGSYNEQFF.

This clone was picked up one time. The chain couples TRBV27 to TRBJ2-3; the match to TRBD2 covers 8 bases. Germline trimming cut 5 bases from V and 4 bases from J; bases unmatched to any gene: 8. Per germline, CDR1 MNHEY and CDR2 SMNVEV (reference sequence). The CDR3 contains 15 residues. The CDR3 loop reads CASSPRTSHSDTQYF. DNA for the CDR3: TGTGCCAGCAGTCCTAGGACTAGCCACTCAGATACGCAGTATTTT.

The CDR3 bases are TGCAGCGTTGAACTAGTGGAAGGGGGTAGGAAGGGCTACACCTTC. Its protein product is CSVELVEGGRKGYTF. The V gene is TRBV29-1, the J gene TRBJ1-2, with a weak D call TRBD1 (6 bases). Trimming took 2 bases from V and 8 from J, leaving 21 bases between them. This CDR3 spans 15 amino acids. Germline V gene data show CDR1 as SQVTM and CDR2 as ANQGSEA.

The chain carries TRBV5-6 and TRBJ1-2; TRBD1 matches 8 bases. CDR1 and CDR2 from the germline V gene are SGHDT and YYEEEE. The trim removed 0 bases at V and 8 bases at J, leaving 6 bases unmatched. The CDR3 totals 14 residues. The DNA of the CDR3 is TGTGCCAGCAGCTTGGCCGGGCAGGGGGCCGGCTACACCTTC. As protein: CASSLAGQGAGYTF.

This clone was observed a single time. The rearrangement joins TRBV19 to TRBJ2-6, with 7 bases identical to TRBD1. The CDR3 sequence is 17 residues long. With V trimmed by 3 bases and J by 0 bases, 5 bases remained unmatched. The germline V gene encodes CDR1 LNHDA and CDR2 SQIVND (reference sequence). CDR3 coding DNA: TGTGCCAGTAGTATCAAGACAGGGACCTCTGGGGCCAACGTCCTGACTTTC. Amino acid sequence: CASSIKTGTSGANVLTF.

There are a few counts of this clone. The CDR3 DNA is TGTGCCAGCTCACCAGGGAACACTGAAGCTTTCTTT. This encodes CASSPGNTEAFF. The V gene is TRBV18, the J gene TRBJ1-1; unclear D gene. Trimming removed 2 bases at V and 1 base at J, with 2 bases between. The CDR3 is made up of 12 amino acids. Germline V lookup: CDR1 KGHSH, CDR2 LQKENI.

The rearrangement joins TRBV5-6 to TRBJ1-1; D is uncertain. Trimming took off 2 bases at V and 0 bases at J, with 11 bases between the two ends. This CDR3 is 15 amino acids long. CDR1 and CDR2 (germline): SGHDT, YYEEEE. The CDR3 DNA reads TGTGCCAGCAGCTTCATAGGGAGCATGAACACTGAAGCTTTCTTT. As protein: CASSFIGSMNTEAFF.

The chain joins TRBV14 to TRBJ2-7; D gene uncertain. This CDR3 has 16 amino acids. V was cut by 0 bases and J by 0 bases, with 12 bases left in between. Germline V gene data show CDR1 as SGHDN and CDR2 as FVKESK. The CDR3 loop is CASSQDSRETSYEQYF. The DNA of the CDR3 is TGTGCCAGCAGCCAAGATAGTCGTGAAACCTCCTACGAGCAGTACTTC.

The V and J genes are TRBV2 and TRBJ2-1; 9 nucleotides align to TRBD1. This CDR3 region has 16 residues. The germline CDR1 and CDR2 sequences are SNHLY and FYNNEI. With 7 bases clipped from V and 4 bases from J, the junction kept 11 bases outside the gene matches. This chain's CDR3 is CASTSIPGQGYNEQFF. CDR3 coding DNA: TGTGCCAGCACATCAATCCCGGGACAGGGATACAATGAGCAGTTCTTC.

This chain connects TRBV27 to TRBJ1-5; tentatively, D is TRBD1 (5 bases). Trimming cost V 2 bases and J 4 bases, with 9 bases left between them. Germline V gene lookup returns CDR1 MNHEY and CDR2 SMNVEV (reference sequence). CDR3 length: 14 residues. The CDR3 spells CASSLGTGNQPQHF. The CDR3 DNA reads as TGTGCCAGCAGTTTAGGGACGGGAAATCAGCCCCAGCATTTT.

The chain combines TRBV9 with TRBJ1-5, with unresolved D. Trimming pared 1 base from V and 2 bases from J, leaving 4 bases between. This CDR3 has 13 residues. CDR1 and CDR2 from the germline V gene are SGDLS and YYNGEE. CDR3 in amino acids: CASSVQGNQPQHF. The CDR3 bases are TGTGCCAGCAGCGTACAGGGCAATCAGCCCCAGCATTTT.